A selection of T cell receptor beta chains follows, all from one sample in a study of CD8+CD57+ T cells in acquired aplastic anemia. MiXCR, applied by TCRdb to the reads, yields one record per CDR3 protein. Found here are roughly 180,000 distinct CDR3 sequences, roughly 50% of them singletons; the top ten hold 13%. The specimen sequenced was sorted CD4+, CD8+, or CD8+CD57+ T cells (not recorded which) from PBMCs. The receptors stem from a human donor with aplastic anemia. The CDR3 runs from the conserved cysteine through the conserved F or W. A D gene is named only where the DNA matches it firmly. Expanded clones are given a class, and other clones once, few, many or no size at all.

d_gene: TRBD2; j_gene: TRBJ2-1; v_gene: TRBV7-6; abundance: .; CDR3nt: TGTGCCAGCAGTCTTAGCGGGGGCCAATTCTACAATGAGCAGTTCTTC; CDR3aa: CASSLSGGQFYNEQFF
d_gene: .; j_gene: TRBJ2-1; v_gene: TRBV6-1; abundance: many; CDR3nt: TGTGCCAGCACGGAGAACTCCTACAATGAGCAGTTCTTC; CDR3aa: CASTENSYNEQFF
d_gene: .; j_gene: TRBJ2-1; v_gene: TRBV10-3; abundance: few; CDR3nt: TGTGCCATCAGTGTGGACATCCGTGAGCAGTTCTTC; CDR3aa: CAISVDIREQFF
d_gene: TRBD1; j_gene: TRBJ2-3; v_gene: TRBV19; abundance: many; CDR3nt: TGTGCCAGTAAGGGACAGGGCGCAGATACGCAGTATTTT; CDR3aa: CASKGQGADTQYF
d_gene: TRBD2; j_gene: TRBJ2-3; v_gene: TRBV7-9; abundance: few; CDR3nt: TGTGCCAGCTGTGGGACTAGCGAAGCAGATACGCAGTATTTT; CDR3aa: CASCGTSEADTQYF
d_gene: .; j_gene: TRBJ1-2; v_gene: TRBV10-3; abundance: .; CDR3nt: TGTGCCATCAGCCCGGACGGGAACTATGGCTACACCTTC; CDR3aa: CAISPDGNYGYTF
d_gene: .; j_gene: TRBJ1-5; v_gene: TRBV27; abundance: .; CDR3nt: TGTGCCAGCAGTTTATTGTCAGCTAGGAGGGGCGGCCAGCCCCAGCATTTT; CDR3aa: CASSLLSARRGGQPQHF
d_gene: .; j_gene: TRBJ1-2; v_gene: TRBV28; abundance: few; CDR3nt: TGTGCCAGCAGTTCGGTGAGCTACACCTTC; CDR3aa: CASSSVSYTF
d_gene: .; j_gene: TRBJ1-1; v_gene: TRBV14; abundance: .; CDR3nt: TGTGCCAGCAGCCCAGTCACAACCGGGACTGAAGCTTTCTTT; CDR3aa: CASSPVTTGTEAFF
d_gene: .; j_gene: TRBJ2-1; v_gene: TRBV20-1; abundance: few; CDR3nt: TGCAGTGCTAGCTCCGGGGCCTCCTACAATGAGCAGTTCTTC; CDR3aa: CSASSGASYNEQFF
d_gene: TRBD2; j_gene: TRBJ2-7; v_gene: TRBV10-2; abundance: many; CDR3nt: TGCGCCAGCAGTCAAGCGGGGGGGCCAGCCTACGAGCAGTACTTC; CDR3aa: CASSQAGGPAYEQYF
d_gene: .; j_gene: TRBJ2-2; v_gene: TRBV20-1; abundance: .; CDR3nt: TGCAGTGGTGAGCGCGGGACGAACACCGGGGAGCTGTTTTTT; CDR3aa: CSGERGTNTGELFF
d_gene: .; j_gene: TRBJ1-6; v_gene: TRBV19; abundance: many; CDR3nt: TGTGCCAGTAGTCTCACGGAAGGATCACCCCTCCACTTT; CDR3aa: CASSLTEGSPLHF
d_gene: TRBD1; j_gene: TRBJ1-1; v_gene: TRBV29-1; abundance: few; CDR3nt: TGCAGCGCCACGACAGGGTTCTCGGACACTGAAGCTTTCTTT; CDR3aa: CSATTGFSDTEAFF
d_gene: .; j_gene: TRBJ2-5; v_gene: TRBV7-6; abundance: many; CDR3nt: TGTGCCAGCAGCTTAGTGTCAACGAAAGAGACCCAGTACTTC; CDR3aa: CASSLVSTKETQYF
d_gene: .; j_gene: TRBJ2-1; v_gene: TRBV29-1; abundance: .; CDR3nt: TGCAGCGTCAAACGAGGAACAGGAGCCTACAAGGAGCAGTTCTTC; CDR3aa: CSVKRGTGAYKEQFF
d_gene: TRBD1; j_gene: TRBJ2-7; v_gene: TRBV7-9; abundance: few; CDR3nt: TGTGCCAGCAGCCCACAGGGGTCCCTCGAGCAGTACTTC; CDR3aa: CASSPQGSLEQYF
d_gene: TRBD2; j_gene: TRBJ2-3; v_gene: TRBV10-3; abundance: .; CDR3nt: TGTGCCATCAGTGAAAGTCGCGGGGGGGCCACAGATACGCAGTATTTT; CDR3aa: CAISESRGGATDTQYF
d_gene: TRBD1; j_gene: TRBJ2-7; v_gene: TRBV7-6; abundance: .; CDR3nt: TGTGCCAGCAGCTCACGACAGGGTCTGGACTACGAGCAGTACTTC; CDR3aa: CASSSRQGLDYEQYF
d_gene: .; j_gene: TRBJ2-2; v_gene: TRBV24-1; abundance: many; CDR3nt: TGTGCCACCAGTGATTTGATGTTGGCCGGGGAGCTGTTTTTT; CDR3aa: CATSDLMLAGELFF
d_gene: .; j_gene: TRBJ2-3; v_gene: TRBV6-1; abundance: .; CDR3nt: TGTGCCAGCACCGACGGGGTGGATACGCAGTATTTT; CDR3aa: CASTDGVDTQYF
d_gene: .; j_gene: TRBJ1-5; v_gene: TRBV6-6; abundance: many; CDR3nt: TGTGCCAGCAGTTTCTCGACAGTCAATCAGCCCCAGCATTTT; CDR3aa: CASSFSTVNQPQHF
d_gene: TRBD1; j_gene: TRBJ2-1; v_gene: TRBV5-1; abundance: .; CDR3nt: TGCGCCAGCAGCGAGGGACAGGCGGGTGTTAATGAGCAGTTCTTC; CDR3aa: CASSEGQAGVNEQFF
d_gene: .; j_gene: TRBJ2-6; v_gene: TRBV5-1; abundance: many; CDR3nt: TGCGCCAGCAGCCCTATACCAGGGGACGGGGCCAACGTCCTGACTTTC; CDR3aa: CASSPIPGDGANVLTF
d_gene: TRBD1; j_gene: TRBJ1-1; v_gene: TRBV2; abundance: .; CDR3nt: TGTGCCAGGAAGGGACAGGGGAACACTGAAGCTTTCTTT; CDR3aa: CARKGQGNTEAFF
d_gene: .; j_gene: TRBJ2-2; v_gene: TRBV7-3; abundance: .; CDR3nt: TGTGCCAGCAGCCTCGGGGGCGCCGGGGAGCTGTTTTTT; CDR3aa: CASSLGGAGELFF
d_gene: .; j_gene: TRBJ1-1; v_gene: TRBV7-8; abundance: .; CDR3nt: TGTGCCAGCAGCTTAAGTCAGAGGGGTGGGGAAGCTTTCTTT; CDR3aa: CASSLSQRGGEAFF
d_gene: .; j_gene: TRBJ2-1; v_gene: TRBV19; abundance: .; CDR3nt: TGTGCCAGTAGTATGAAGGTCAATGAGCAGTTCTTC; CDR3aa: CASSMKVNEQFF
d_gene: .; j_gene: TRBJ2-7; v_gene: TRBV2; abundance: .; CDR3nt: TGTGCCAGCAGAGGGACGGTCTACGGGCAGTACTTC; CDR3aa: CASRGTVYGQYF
d_gene: .; j_gene: TRBJ1-6; v_gene: TRBV10-2; abundance: .; CDR3nt: TGCGCCAGCGGGCAGACAGCTTACAATAATTCACCCCTCCACTTT; CDR3aa: CASGQTAYNNSPLHF
d_gene: TRBD1; j_gene: TRBJ2-1; v_gene: TRBV19; abundance: .; CDR3nt: TGTGCCAGTAACGACAGGGTCAATGAGCAGTTCTTC; CDR3aa: CASNDRVNEQFF